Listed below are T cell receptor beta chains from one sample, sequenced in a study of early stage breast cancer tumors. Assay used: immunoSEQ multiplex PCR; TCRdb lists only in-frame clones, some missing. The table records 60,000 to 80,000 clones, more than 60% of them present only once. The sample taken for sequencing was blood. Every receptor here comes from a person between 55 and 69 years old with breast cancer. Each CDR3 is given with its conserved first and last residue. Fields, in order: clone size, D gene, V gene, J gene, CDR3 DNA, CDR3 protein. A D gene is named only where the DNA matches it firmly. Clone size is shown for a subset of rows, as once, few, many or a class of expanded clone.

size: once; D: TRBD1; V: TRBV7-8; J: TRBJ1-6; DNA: TGTGCCAGCAGCCATACGACAGGGACGACCTATAATTCACCCCTCCACTTT; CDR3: CASSHTTGTTYNSPLHF
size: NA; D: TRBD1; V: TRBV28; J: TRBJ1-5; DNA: TGTGCCAGCAGAGGGGACAGGGGGCATCAGCCCCAGCATTTT; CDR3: CASRGDRGHQPQHF
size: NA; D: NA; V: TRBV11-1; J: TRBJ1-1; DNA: TGTGCCAGCAGCTTGGGACAACTGAACACTGAAGCTTTCTTT; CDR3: CASSLGQLNTEAFF
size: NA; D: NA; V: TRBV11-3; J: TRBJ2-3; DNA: TGTGCCAGCAGTCTAGGACTGGCGAGAGGTTCCACAGATACGCAGTATTTT; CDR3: CASSLGLARGSTDTQYF
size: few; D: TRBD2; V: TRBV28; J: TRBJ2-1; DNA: TGTGCCAGCAGTTTCAGCGGGGGGTTCTACAATGAGCAGTTCTTC; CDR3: CASSFSGGFYNEQFF
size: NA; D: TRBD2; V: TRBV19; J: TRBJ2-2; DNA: TGTGCCAGTAGTCCACGGACTAGGGCCACCGGGGAGCTGTTTTTT; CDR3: CASSPRTRATGELFF
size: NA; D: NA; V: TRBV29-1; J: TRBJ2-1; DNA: TGCAGCGTTGCACAGGGTGGCGATGAGCAGTTCTTC; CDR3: CSVAQGGDEQFF
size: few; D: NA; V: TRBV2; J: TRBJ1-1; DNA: TGTGCCAGCAGTGAAGCGCTCGTCGGAGCTTTCTTT; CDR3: CASSEALVGAFF
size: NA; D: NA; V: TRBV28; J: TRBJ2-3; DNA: TGTGCCAGCAGTTTAGGGGGGATCGATACGCAGTATTTT; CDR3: CASSLGGIDTQYF
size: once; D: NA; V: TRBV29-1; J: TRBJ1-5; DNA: TGCAGCGTCGTGTATGGGGGGGCCCAGCATTTT; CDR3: CSVVYGGAQHF
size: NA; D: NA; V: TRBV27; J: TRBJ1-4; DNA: TGTGCCAGCAAAGAACTTAACAGTATTGAAAAACTGTTTTTT; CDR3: CASKELNSIEKLFF
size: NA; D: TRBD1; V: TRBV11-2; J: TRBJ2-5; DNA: TGTGCCAGCAGCTTTGGTCCGACAGGGGGGACCCAGTACTTC; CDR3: CASSFGPTGGTQYF
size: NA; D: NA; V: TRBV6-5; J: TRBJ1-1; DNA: TGTGCCAGCAGCCTAGACGGTGTGAACACTGAAGCTTTCTTT; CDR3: CASSLDGVNTEAFF
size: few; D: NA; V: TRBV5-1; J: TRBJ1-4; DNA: TGCGCCAGCAGGAGTGAAACGGCTAGTGGTGATCTGTTTTTT; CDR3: CASRSETASGDLFF
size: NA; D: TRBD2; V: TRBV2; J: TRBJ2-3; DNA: TGTGCCAGCAGGGTAGCGGGCCCGGAGTATTTT; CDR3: CASRVAGPEYF
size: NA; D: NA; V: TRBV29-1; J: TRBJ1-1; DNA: TGCAGCGTTGATCAGAAGAACACTGAAGCTTTCTTT; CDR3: CSVDQKNTEAFF
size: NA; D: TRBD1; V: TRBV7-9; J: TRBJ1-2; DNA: TGTGCCAGCAGCCGAGACAGGGCGAGAGGCTACACCTTC; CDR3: CASSRDRARGYTF
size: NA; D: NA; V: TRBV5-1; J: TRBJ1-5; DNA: TGCGCCAGCAGCTTCGACGGCAATCAGCCCCAGCATTTT; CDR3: CASSFDGNQPQHF
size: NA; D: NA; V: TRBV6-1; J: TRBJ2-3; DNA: TGTGCCAGCAGTGAGAAGGTAGCGGCTAGCACAGATACGCAGTATTTT; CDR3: CASSEKVAASTDTQYF
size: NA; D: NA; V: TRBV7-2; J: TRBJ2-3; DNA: TGTGCCAGCAGCTTGGGGCCAGATACGCAGTATTTT; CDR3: CASSLGPDTQYF
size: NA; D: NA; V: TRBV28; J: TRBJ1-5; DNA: TGTGCCAGCAGGGGTGGAGATCAGCCCCAGCATTTT; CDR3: CASRGGDQPQHF
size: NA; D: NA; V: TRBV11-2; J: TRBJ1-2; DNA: TGTGCCAGCAGACCCGTTAGGGTCCCCTATGGCTACACCTTC; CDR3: CASRPVRVPYGYTF
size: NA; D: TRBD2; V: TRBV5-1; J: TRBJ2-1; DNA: TGCGCCAGCAGGCGACTAGCGGAGTCCAATGAGCAGTTCTTC; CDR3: CASRRLAESNEQFF
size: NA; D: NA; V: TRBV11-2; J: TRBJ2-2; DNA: TGTGCCAGCAGCTTAGTCCAGGGAAGGGCCGGGGAGCTGTTTTTT; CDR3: CASSLVQGRAGELFF
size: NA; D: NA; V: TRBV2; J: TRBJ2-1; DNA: TGTGCCAGCAGTAACGAGCAGTTCTTC; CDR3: CASSNEQFF
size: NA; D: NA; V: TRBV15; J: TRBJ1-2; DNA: TGTGCCACCAGCAGAGAATCATATGGCTACACCTTC; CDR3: CATSRESYGYTF
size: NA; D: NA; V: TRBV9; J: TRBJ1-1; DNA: TGTGCCAGCAGCGTCCAGGGAACCAACACTGAAGCTTTCTTT; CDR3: CASSVQGTNTEAFF
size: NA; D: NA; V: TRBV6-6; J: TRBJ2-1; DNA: TGTGCCAGCAGTTACTCGGCCAATGAGCAGTTCTTC; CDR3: CASSYSANEQFF
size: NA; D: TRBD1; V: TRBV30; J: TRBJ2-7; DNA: TGTGCCTGGAGTGTAGGGACAGGGGGCTACGAGCAGTACTTC; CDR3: CAWSVGTGGYEQYF
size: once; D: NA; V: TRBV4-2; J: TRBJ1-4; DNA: TGTGCCAGCAGCCAAGGGCCTGGGAGATCTGAAAAACTGTTTTTT; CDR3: CASSQGPGRSEKLFF